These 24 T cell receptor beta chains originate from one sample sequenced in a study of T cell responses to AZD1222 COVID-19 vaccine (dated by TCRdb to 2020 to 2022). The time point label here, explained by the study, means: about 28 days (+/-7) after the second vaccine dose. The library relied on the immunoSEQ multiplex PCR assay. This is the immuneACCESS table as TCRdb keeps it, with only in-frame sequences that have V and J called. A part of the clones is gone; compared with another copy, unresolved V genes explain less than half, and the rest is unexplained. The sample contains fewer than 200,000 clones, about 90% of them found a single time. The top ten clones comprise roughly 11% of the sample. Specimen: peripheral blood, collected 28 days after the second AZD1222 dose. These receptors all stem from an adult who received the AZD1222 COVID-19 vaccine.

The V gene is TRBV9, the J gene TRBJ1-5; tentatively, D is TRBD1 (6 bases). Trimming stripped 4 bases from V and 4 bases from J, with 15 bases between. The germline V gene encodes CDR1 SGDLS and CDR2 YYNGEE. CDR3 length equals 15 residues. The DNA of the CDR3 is TGTGCCAGCAGCACTACCGGGACAACGAATCAGCCCCAGCATTTT. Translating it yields CASSTTGTTNQPQHF.

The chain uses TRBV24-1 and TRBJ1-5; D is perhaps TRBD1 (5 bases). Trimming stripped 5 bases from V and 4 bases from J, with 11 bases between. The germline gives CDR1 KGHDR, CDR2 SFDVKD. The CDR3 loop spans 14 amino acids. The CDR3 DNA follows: TGTGCCACCAGTGCAGACAGAACAAATCAGCCCCAGCATTTT. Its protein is CATSADRTNQPQHF.

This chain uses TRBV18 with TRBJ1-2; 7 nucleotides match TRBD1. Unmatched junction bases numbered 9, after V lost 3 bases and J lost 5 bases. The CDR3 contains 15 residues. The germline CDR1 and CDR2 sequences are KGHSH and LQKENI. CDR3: CASSPTVGTEYGYTF. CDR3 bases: TGTGCCAGCTCACCGACAGTGGGGACAGAGTATGGCTACACCTTC.

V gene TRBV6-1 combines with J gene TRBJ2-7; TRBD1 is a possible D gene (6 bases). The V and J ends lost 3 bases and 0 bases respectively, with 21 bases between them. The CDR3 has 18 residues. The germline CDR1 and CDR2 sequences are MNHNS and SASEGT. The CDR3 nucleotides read TGTGCCAGCAGTGACAGGGGTCACCCAACTGCTACCTCCTACGAGCAGTACTTC. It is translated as CASSDRGHPTATSYEQYF.

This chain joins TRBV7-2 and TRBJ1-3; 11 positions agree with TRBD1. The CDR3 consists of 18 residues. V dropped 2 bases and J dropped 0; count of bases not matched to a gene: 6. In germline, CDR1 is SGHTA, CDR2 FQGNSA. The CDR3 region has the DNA TGTGCCAGCAGCTTATTCCGGACAGGGGGCAGCTCTGGAAACACCATATATTTT. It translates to CASSLFRTGGSSGNTIYF.

CDR3 bases: TGTGCCAGTAGTAAAACAGGGAATCCCAACGAGCAGTACTTC. Protein product: CASSKTGNPNEQYF. This rearrangement joins TRBV19 to TRBJ2-7, with D perhaps TRBD1 (6 bases). This CDR3 is built from 14 residues. CDR1 and CDR2 (germline): LNHDA, SQIVND (reference sequence). Trimming removed 4 bases from V and 5 bases from J, with 15 bases in between.

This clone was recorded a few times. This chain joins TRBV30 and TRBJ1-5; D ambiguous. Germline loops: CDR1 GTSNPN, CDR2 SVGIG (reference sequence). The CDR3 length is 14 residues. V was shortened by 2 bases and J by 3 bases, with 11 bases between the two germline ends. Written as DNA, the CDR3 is TGTGCCTGGAGTACCCCAGGTTCCAATCAGCCCCAGCATTTT. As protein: CAWSTPGSNQPQHF.

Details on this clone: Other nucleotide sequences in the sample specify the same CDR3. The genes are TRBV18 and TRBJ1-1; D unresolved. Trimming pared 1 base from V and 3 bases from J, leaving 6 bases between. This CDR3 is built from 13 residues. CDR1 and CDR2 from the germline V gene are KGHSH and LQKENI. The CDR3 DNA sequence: TGTGCCAGCTCACCACGGGGAGACACTGAAGCTTTCTTT. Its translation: CASSPRGDTEAFF.

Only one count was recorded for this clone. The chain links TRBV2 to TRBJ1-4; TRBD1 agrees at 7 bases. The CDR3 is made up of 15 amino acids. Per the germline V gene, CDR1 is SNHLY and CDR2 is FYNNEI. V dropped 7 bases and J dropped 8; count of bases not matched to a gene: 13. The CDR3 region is CASKIFDLRGEKLFF. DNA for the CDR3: TGTGCCAGCAAGATTTTCGACCTCAGGGGGGAAAAACTGTTTTTT. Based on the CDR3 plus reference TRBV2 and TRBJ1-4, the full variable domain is EPEVTQTPSHQVTQMGQEVILRCVPISNHLYFYWYRQILGQKVEFLVSFYNNEISEKSEIFDDQFSVERPDGSNFTLKIRSTKLEDSAMYFCASKIFDLRGEKLFFGSGTQLSVL.

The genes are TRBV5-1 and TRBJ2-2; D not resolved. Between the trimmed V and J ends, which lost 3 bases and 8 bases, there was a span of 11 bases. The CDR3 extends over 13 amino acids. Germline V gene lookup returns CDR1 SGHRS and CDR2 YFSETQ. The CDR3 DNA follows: TGCGCCAGCAGCTCTGACTTAGGGGGGGAGCTGTTTTTT. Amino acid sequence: CASSSDLGGELFF.

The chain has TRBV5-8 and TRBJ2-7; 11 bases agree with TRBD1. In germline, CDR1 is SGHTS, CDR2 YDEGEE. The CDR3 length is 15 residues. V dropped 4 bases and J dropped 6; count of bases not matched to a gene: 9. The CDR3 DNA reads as TGTGCCAGCAGCCTGGCTCGGACAGGGGGCTCCGAGCAGTACTTC. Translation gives CASSLARTGGSEQYF. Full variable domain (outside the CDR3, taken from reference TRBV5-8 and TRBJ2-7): EAGVTQSPTHLIKTRGQQATLRCSPISGHTSVYWYQQALGLGLQFLLWYDEGEERNRGNFPPRFSGRQFPNYSSELNVNALELEDSALYLCASSLARTGGSEQYFGPGTRLTVT.

The CDR3 protein is CASSSTGTGRDEQFF. The CDR3 DNA reads as TGTGCCAGCAGCTCGACCGGGACAGGGAGGGATGAGCAGTTCTTC. The chain couples TRBV7-3 to TRBJ2-1, with 9 bases identical to TRBD1. Losses at the gene ends were 4 bases for V and 8 bases for J; bases not matched to a gene: 9. Germline V gene data show CDR1 as SGHTA and CDR2 as FQGTGA. The CDR3 is made up of 15 amino acids.

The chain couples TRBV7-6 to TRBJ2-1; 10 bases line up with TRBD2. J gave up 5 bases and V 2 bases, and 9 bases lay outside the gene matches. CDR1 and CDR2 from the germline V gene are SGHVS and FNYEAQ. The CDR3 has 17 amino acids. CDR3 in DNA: TGTGCCAGCAGCTTATTCCTAGCGGGGGCCTTCGACAATGAGCAGTTCTTC. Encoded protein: CASSLFLAGAFDNEQFF.

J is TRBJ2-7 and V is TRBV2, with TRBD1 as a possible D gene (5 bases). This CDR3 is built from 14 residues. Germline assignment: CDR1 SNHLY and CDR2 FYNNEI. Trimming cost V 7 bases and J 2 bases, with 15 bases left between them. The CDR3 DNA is TGTGCCAGCACCGACAAAGGGGCCACCTACGAGCAGTACTTC. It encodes CASTDKGATYEQYF.

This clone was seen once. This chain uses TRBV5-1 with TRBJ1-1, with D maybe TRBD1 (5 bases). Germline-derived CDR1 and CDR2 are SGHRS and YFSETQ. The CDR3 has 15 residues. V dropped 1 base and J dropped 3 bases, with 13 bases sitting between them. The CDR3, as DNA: TGCGCCAGCAGCTTGTATTCTAAAGGGGACACTGAAGCTTTCTTT. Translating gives CASSLYSKGDTEAFF.

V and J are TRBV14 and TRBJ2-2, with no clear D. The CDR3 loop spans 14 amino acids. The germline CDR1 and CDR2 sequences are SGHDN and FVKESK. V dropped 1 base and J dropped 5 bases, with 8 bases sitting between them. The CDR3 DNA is TGTGCCAGCAGCCAAGTTATCAGTACCGGGGAGCTGTTTTTT. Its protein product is CASSQVISTGELFF.

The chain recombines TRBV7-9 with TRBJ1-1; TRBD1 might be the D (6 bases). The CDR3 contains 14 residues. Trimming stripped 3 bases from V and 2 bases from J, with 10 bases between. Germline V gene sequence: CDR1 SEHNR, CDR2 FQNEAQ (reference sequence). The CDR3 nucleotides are TGTGCCAGCAGCTTTGCACAGGGAAACACTGAAGCTTTCTTT. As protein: CASSFAQGNTEAFF.

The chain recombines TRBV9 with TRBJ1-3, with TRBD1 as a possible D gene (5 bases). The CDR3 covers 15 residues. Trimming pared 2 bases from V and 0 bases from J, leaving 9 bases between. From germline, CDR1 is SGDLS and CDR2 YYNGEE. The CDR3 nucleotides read TGTGCCAGCAGCGTTCAAGGGACCTCTGGAAACACCATATATTTT. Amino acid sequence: CASSVQGTSGNTIYF.

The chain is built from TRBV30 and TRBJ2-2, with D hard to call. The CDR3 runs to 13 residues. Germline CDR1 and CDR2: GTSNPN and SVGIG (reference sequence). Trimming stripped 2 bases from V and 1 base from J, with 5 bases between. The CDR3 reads CAWSRLNTGELFF. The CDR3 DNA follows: TGTGCCTGGAGTCGGCTGAACACCGGGGAGCTGTTTTTT. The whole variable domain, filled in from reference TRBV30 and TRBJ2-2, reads SQTIHQWPATLVQPVGSPLSLECTVEGTSNPNLYWYRQAAGRGLQLLFYSVGIGQISSEVPQNLSASRPQDRQFILSSKKLLLSDSGFYLCAWSRLNTGELFFGEGSRLTVL.

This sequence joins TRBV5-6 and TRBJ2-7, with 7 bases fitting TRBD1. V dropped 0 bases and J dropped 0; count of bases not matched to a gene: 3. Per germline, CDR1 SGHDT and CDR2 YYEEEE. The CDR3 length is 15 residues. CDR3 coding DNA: TGTGCCAGCAGCTTGGGGACAGGACTCTCCTACGAGCAGTACTTC. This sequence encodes CASSLGTGLSYEQYF.

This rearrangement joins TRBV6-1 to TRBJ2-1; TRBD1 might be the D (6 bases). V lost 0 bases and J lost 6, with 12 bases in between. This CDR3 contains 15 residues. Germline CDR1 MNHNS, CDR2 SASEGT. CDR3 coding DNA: TGTGCCAGCAGTGAAGCGGGTGGGACATTCAATGAGCAGTTCTTC. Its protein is CASSEAGGTFNEQFF.

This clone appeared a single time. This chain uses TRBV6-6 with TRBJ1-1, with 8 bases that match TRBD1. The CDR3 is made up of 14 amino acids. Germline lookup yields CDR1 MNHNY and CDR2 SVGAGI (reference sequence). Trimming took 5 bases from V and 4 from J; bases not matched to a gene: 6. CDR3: CASSAGQVRTEAFF. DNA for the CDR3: TGTGCCAGCAGTGCGGGACAGGTCCGCACTGAAGCTTTCTTT.

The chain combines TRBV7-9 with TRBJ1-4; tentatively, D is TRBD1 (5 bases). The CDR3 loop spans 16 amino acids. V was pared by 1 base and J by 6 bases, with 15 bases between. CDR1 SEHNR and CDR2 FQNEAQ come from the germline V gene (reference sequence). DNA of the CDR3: TGTGCCAGCAGCTTAGGACAGCTTCACCCTTATGAAAAACTGTTTTTT. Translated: CASSLGQLHPYEKLFF. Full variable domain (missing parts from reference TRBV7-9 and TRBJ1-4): DTGVSQNPRHKITKRGQNVTFRCDPISEHNRLYWYRQTLGQGPEFLTYFQNEAQLEKSRLLSDRFSAERPKGSFSTLEIQRTEQGDSAMYLCASSLGQLHPYEKLFFGSGTQLSVL.

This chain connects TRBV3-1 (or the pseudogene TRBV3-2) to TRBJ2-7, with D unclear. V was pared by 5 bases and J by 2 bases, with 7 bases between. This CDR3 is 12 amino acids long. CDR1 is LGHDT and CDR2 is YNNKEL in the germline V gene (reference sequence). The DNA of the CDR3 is TGTGCCAGCAGCTTCGTAACCTACGAGCAGTACTTC. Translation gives CASSFVTYEQYF.